This T cell receptor (beta chain) is drawn from a study of beta chain features in type 1 diabetes. A note on this clone: What it binds is unknown. A far larger clone is just one base off, so this is likely a read error.

The study reverse transcribed the entire isolated RNA, so it sequenced expressed TCRB transcripts. TCRdb's table, derived via immunoSEQ multiplex PCR, lists solely in-frame clones and lacks some. In the table there are hundreds of thousands of clones, about an eighth of which are singletons. Whole-study findings and limits: A greater similarity of naive, central memory and Treg TCRB repertoires was seen among patients than among healthy donors. In all four CD4+ subsets, TCRB CDR3 length was significantly, moderately reduced in type 1 diabetes. No resolution was reached here on whether HLA type influences TCRB rearrangement.

The sequence derives from a man between 18 and 35 years old with type 1 diabetes. Sequencing input: naive CD4+ T cells from blood.

The CDR3 loop is CASSIEETQYF. CDR3 sequence (DNA): TGTGCCAGCAGCATAGAAGAGACCCAGTACTTC. V and J are TRBV5-4 and TRBJ2-5; D is uncertain. The germline V and J ends were trimmed by 4 bases and 3 bases, with 4 bases remaining between them. This CDR3 region has 11 residues. Germline values: CDR1 SGHNT, CDR2 YYREEE (reference sequence).